Included here is one T cell receptor beta chain sequence, with context. Its antigen is not known. Per-sample PBMC isolation yielded at least 6 million cells. The CDR3 spans 16 residues. Germline V gene data show CDR1 as LNHDA and CDR2 as SQIVND (reference sequence). The junction had 10 bases not matched to a gene; V was cut back by 6 bases and J by 5 bases. The entry originates in a study of blood T cells in healthy people across ages. PCR was performed a second time for 7 to 11 cycles using a sample-barcoded 5' primer and a J-beta primer mix. Each cDNA molecule, via a template-switch adaptor with 12 random nucleotides, was tagged. From the 5' RACE reads, TCRdb called clonotypes with MiXCR, one entry per CDR3 protein. The data show 650,000 to 1,000,000 distinct CDR3 sequences, with 35% to 60% seen just once and 15% to 20% held by the top ten. The study's findings and limits: Possibly confounding the expanded clonotype changes was the fact that donor CMV status was unknown. Versus aged donors, long-lived donors had higher diversity and more naive CD4+ cells.

Sequenced: blood. The TCR comes from a man of 80 years or more in good health. The chain joins TRBV19 to TRBJ2-1; 10 nucleotides align to TRBD2. The CDR3 coding sequence is TGTGCCAGTAGCATCATCCTAGCGGGAGCCAACAATGAGCAGTTCTTC. The encoded protein is CASSIILAGANNEQFF. Together with reference TRBV19 and TRBJ2-1, the CDR3 gives the full variable domain: DGGITQSPKYLFRKEGQNVTLSCEQNLNHDAMYWYRQDPGQGLRLIYYSQIVNDFQKGDIAEGYSVSREKKESFPLTVTSAQKNPTAFYLCASSIILAGANNEQFFGPGTRLTVL.